This TCR beta chain was identified during a study of PD-L1 blockade in urothelial cancer. Study background: About 90% of the 29 patients were males with bladder-origin urothelial cancer.

CDR1 is SGHAT, CDR2 FQDESV, per germline (reference sequence). The CDR3 consists of 12 residues. With 6 bases clipped from V and 5 bases from J, the junction kept 4 bases outside the gene matches. Spiked synthetic TCR analogs estimated absolute template abundance per PCR. Sequencing was performed with immunoSEQ multiplex PCR; in TCRdb, only in-frame clones are kept and a portion is missing. Here the sample spans more than 45,000 clones, about four fifths being singletons. This receptor was obtained from a man in his 70s with urothelial cancer. The sequences come from PBMCs, collected around atezolizumab (anti-PD-L1) treatment. This chain uses TRBV11-1 with TRBJ2-7; the match to TRBD1 covers 7 bases. The chain's CDR3 is CASSRDRDEQYF. CDR3 DNA sequence: TGTGCCAGCAGTCGAGACAGGGACGAGCAGTACTTC.